A single sample gave rise to the 20 T cell receptor beta chains below, sequenced in a study of ipilimumab plus nivolumab after autologous stem cell transplantation. Repertoires were generated with immunoSEQ multiplex PCR, while TCRdb's copy carries only in-frame clones and drops some. The sample lists under 15,000 clones; approximately 69% were seen once. The source was PBMCs, collected in a trial of ipilimumab plus nivolumab as post-transplant consolidation. The receptors here all came from a male donor with diffuse large B-cell lymphoma.

By frequency in the sample, this clone is medium-sized. The chain couples TRBV7-2 to TRBJ2-7; the D is unclear. Per germline, CDR1 SGHTA and CDR2 FQGNSA. The CDR3 consists of 14 residues. The ends were cut back, 5 bases at V and 6 bases at J, with 17 bases in the middle. CDR3 residues: CASSPAPPWGEQYF. Written as DNA, the CDR3 is TGTGCCAGCAGCCCGGCTCCCCCTTGGGGCGAGCAGTACTTC. The full variable domain, its missing parts supplied by reference TRBV7-2 and TRBJ2-7, is GAGVSQSPSNKVTEKGKDVELRCDPISGHTALYWYRQSLGQGLEFLIYFQGNSAPDKSGLPSDRFSAERTGGSVSTLTIQRTQQEDSAVYLCASSPAPPWGEQYFGPGTRLTVT.

V is TRBV11-2 and J is TRBJ1-2, with D uncertain. The CDR3 consists of 13 residues. Germline CDR1 reads SGHAT; CDR2 reads FQNNGV. Between the trimmed V and J ends, which lost 3 bases and 6 bases, there was a span of 11 bases. CDR3 region: CASSFGLTDGYTF. CDR3 DNA: TGTGCCAGCAGCTTCGGACTAACTGATGGCTACACCTTC.

This clone was recorded a few times. The chain has TRBV6-4 and TRBJ2-3; TRBD1 matches 8 bases. The CDR3 runs to 13 residues. The V gene's germline CDR1 is MRHNA and CDR2 SNTAGT. The V segment lost 2 bases and the J segment 6 bases; nucleotides outside the gene matches: 1. The CDR3 region has the DNA TGTGCCAGCAGTGACAACAGGGGGGATACGCAGTATTTT. This translates into CASSDNRGDTQYF.

The V call is TRBV5-1, the J call TRBJ2-3, with a tentative D call TRBD1 (5 bases). The V and J ends lost 0 bases and 0 bases respectively, with 11 bases between them. This CDR3 spans 16 amino acids. Germline loops: CDR1 SGHRS, CDR2 YFSETQ. In DNA, the CDR3 is TGCGCCAGCAGCTTGGGGCAGGGTTTTAGCACAGATACGCAGTATTTT. Translated, it gives CASSLGQGFSTDTQYF. The complete variable domain, with remaining parts taken from reference TRBV5-1 and TRBJ2-3, reads KAGVTQTPRYLIKTRGQQVTLSCSPISGHRSVSWYQQTPGQGLQFLFEYFSETQRNKGNFPGRFSGRQFSNSRSEMNVSTLELGDSALYLCASSLGQGFSTDTQYFGPGTRLTVL.

This clone was seen repeatedly, ten times or more. This same CDR3 is encoded by further DNA sequences in the sample. The chain carries TRBV5-1 and TRBJ2-3; TRBD2 matches 16 bases. CDR1 is SGHRS, CDR2 YFSETQ, per germline. V gave up 4 bases and J gave up 2 bases; unmatched junction bases: 4. The CDR3 extends over 17 amino acids. The CDR3: CASSPGLAGGPTDTQYF. CDR3 coding DNA: TGCGCCAGCAGCCCGGGACTAGCGGGAGGGCCCACAGATACGCAGTATTTT. Together with reference TRBV5-1 and TRBJ2-3, the CDR3 gives the full variable domain: KAGVTQTPRYLIKTRGQQVTLSCSPISGHRSVSWYQQTPGQGLQFLFEYFSETQRNKGNFPGRFSGRQFSNSRSEMNVSTLELGDSALYLCASSPGLAGGPTDTQYFGPGTRLTVL.

The CDR3: CASSIGGTSYEQYF. The CDR3 bases are TGTGCCAGTAGTATAGGGGGCACCTCCTACGAGCAGTACTTC. The chain employs TRBV19 and TRBJ2-7; tentatively, D is TRBD1 (5 bases). The germline V gene encodes CDR1 LNHDA and CDR2 SQIVND (reference sequence). This CDR3 is built from 14 residues. Trimming removed 1 base at V and 0 bases at J, with 7 bases between.

V gene TRBV6-1 combines with J gene TRBJ1-5, with no clear D. The CDR3 runs to 12 residues. V was pared by 7 bases and J by 0 bases, with 4 bases between. The V gene's germline CDR1 is MNHNS and CDR2 SASEGT. This CDR3 reads CASTHSNQPQHF. DNA of the CDR3: TGTGCCAGCACCCATAGCAATCAGCCCCAGCATTTT.

The rearrangement joins TRBV4-1 to TRBJ1-1; D unresolved. The germline V and J ends were trimmed by 1 base and 1 base, with 19 bases remaining between them. CDR3 size: 18 residues. CDR1 and CDR2 from the germline V gene are MGHRA and YSYEKL. The CDR3 DNA follows: TGCGCCAGCAGCCAAGTTGAGGGCAAGCAACTCACGAACACTGAAGCTTTCTTT. Protein: CASSQVEGKQLTNTEAFF.

V gene TRBV11-3 combines with J gene TRBJ1-1, with a tentative D call TRBD1 (5 bases). Germline V lookup: CDR1 SGHNT, CDR2 YENEEA. CDR3 length equals 14 residues. The ends were cut back, 3 bases at V and 6 bases at J, with 14 bases in the middle. The CDR3 nucleotides are TGTGCCAGCAGCTTCTCCAGGGTGGGAGCTGAAGCTTTCTTT. It translates to CASSFSRVGAEAFF.

The chain couples TRBV11-2 to TRBJ2-5, with D perhaps TRBD1 (6 bases). V lost 0 bases to trimming and J lost 2 bases, with 13 bases between them. This CDR3 comprises 16 residues. CDR1 SGHAT and CDR2 FQNNGV come from the germline V gene. CDR3 sequence: CASSLDQGPVQETQYF. For the CDR3, the DNA is TGTGCCAGCAGCTTAGATCAGGGGCCGGTACAAGAGACCCAGTACTTC.

Concerning this clone: One end of the junction varies from germline; a read error may be responsible. The chain recombines TRBV5-1 with TRBJ2-1, with TRBD1 identical over 10 bases. Germline-derived CDR1 and CDR2 are SGHRS and YFSETQ. The CDR3 loop spans 14 amino acids. CDR3 bases: TGCACCAGCAGCCTCACCGGGACAGGGGATGAGCAGTTCTTC. It encodes CTSSLTGTGDEQFF.

The V gene is TRBV10-1, the J gene TRBJ2-3; 10 nucleotides align to TRBD2. The V gene's germline CDR1 is WNHNN and CDR2 SYGVQD (reference sequence). J lost 5 bases, V lost 3 bases, and 5 bases had no gene match. This CDR3 comprises 15 residues. In DNA form, the CDR3 reads TGCGCCAGCAGTGATATAGCGGGGGGCCGAGATACGCAGTATTTT. This sequence encodes CASSDIAGGRDTQYF.

The chain joins TRBV5-5 to TRBJ1-5; D remains unclear. The CDR3 extends over 13 amino acids. Germline V lookup: CDR1 SGHKS, CDR2 YYEKEE (reference sequence). The ends were cut back, 0 bases at V and 7 bases at J, with 8 bases in the middle. DNA for the CDR3: TGTGCCAGCAGCTTGGAGGCGGGGCAGCCCCAGCATTTT. This translates into CASSLEAGQPQHF.

This clone was picked up a small number of times. V gene TRBV5-1 combines with J gene TRBJ2-3; 10 bases fit TRBD1. J was trimmed by 5 bases and V by 8 bases; bases with no gene match: 14. From germline, CDR1 is SGHRS and CDR2 YFSETQ. The CDR3 loop spans 16 amino acids. In DNA form, the CDR3 reads TGCGCCAGTAGCCTCGGACAGGGGGAATCGTTAGATACGCAGTATTTT. Amino acids: CASSLGQGESLDTQYF.

This clone appeared many times. This sequence joins TRBV7-2 and TRBJ2-7, with 11 bases matching TRBD2. CDR1 and CDR2 from the germline V gene are SGHTA and FQGNSA. Trimming removed 6 bases from V and 7 bases from J; junction bases left unmatched: 8. This CDR3 contains 14 residues. CDR3 sequence (DNA): TGTGCCAGCAGGGCTACTAGCGGGGGTGGAGAGCAGTACTTC. Translating it yields CASRATSGGGEQYF.

This clone was seen only a few times. V gene TRBV5-4 combines with J gene TRBJ2-5; D unresolved. The CDR3 has 14 residues. Trimming stripped 4 bases from V and 4 bases from J, with 14 bases between. Germline values: CDR1 SGHNT, CDR2 YYREEE (reference sequence). This CDR3 is CASSASLAPETQYF. In DNA, the CDR3 is TGTGCCAGCAGCGCGAGTCTTGCCCCAGAGACCCAGTACTTC.

The chain uses TRBV5-5 and TRBJ2-5; 7 bases line up with TRBD1. The germline V gene has CDR1 SGHKS and CDR2 YYEKEE (reference sequence). J lost 1 base, V lost 4 bases, and 4 bases had no gene match. The CDR3 has 14 amino acids. In DNA form, the CDR3 reads TGTGCCAGCAGCCGGGACAGCCTCCAAGAGACCCAGTACTTC. Amino acids: CASSRDSLQETQYF.

The chain carries TRBV4-1 and TRBJ2-3; D remains unclear. V was clipped by 1 base and J by 0 bases, with 11 bases between them. The CDR3 has 16 residues. CDR1 and CDR2 (germline): MGHRA, YSYEKL. The CDR3 sequence: CASSQGPKGSTDTQYF. CDR3 bases: TGCGCCAGCAGCCAAGGTCCTAAGGGCAGCACAGATACGCAGTATTTT.

The chain combines TRBV12-5 with TRBJ2-1; 8 bases agree with TRBD1. This CDR3 contains 16 residues. Germline V CDR1 and CDR2: LGHNT, FRNRAP. The V and J ends lost 0 bases and 8 bases, in that order; junction bases with no gene match: 9. The CDR3 here is CASGLVLGRGLDEQFF. CDR3 nucleotides: TGTGCTAGTGGTTTGGTACTTGGCAGGGGGCTGGATGAGCAGTTCTTC.

The chain carries TRBV6-1 and TRBJ2-4; 12 nucleotides agree with TRBD2. Germline V gene data show CDR1 as MNHNS and CDR2 as SASEGT. There are 15 residues in the CDR3. Losses at the gene ends were 2 bases for V and 8 bases for J; bases not matched to a gene: 4. In nucleotides, the CDR3 is TGTGCCAGCAGTGAACTAGCGGGGGGGCCTGACATTCAGTACTTC. Its translation is CASSELAGGPDIQYF.